What follows is one T cell receptor (beta chain) and its context. An end of the junction differs from the germline gene, which may be a read error. Per the germline V gene, CDR1 is MNHNY and CDR2 is SVGAGI (reference sequence). The CDR3 length is 14 residues. The data derive from a study of blood T cell repertoires in COVID-19. Study details: Samples representing acute and convalescent COVID-19 were sourced from the United States, Italy and Spain. PBMCs, B-cell-depleted T cells, or T cells provided the cDNA or gDNA that made up the material.

Under the authors' procedure: Reference gene primer amplification gave estimated nucleated cell counts. Assay: immunoSEQ multiplex PCR; the TCRdb copy retains only in-frame clones and omits some. From that table come the V and J calls and clone size; the DNA was used to work out D and trimming. The sample yields about 230,000 clones, just under 90% seen once. Participants spanned ages about 18 to 89 years and resided in 20 to 30 US areas. The V and J genes are TRBV6-6 and TRBJ1-6; TRBD1 matches at 8 bases. Sequencing was carried out using PBMCs or T cells enriched from blood (not recorded which). The source is a woman in her twenties or thirties with acute COVID-19. The DNA for the CDR3 is TGTGCCAGCAGTTACTACAGGGGGTATTCCCCCCTCCACTTT. Encoded protein: CASSYYRGYSPLHF.